This T cell receptor (beta chain) was recorded in a study of blood T cell repertoires in COVID-19. Original handling: From reference gene primer amplification, estimates of nucleated cell counts were derived. The protocol was immunoSEQ multiplex PCR, while the TCRdb copy is restricted to in-frame clones and leaves out a portion. The V and J calls and clone size were taken over from that table, and D and trimming were inferred from the DNA. This sample yields almost 400,000 clones, of which more than 75% are seen a single time; around 0.97% belongs to the top ten. Cohort allocation depended upon clinical history that participants reported. The clonotype comes from a woman aged 25-40 years with acute COVID-19. Source material: PBMCs or T cells enriched from blood (not recorded which).

The CDR3: CASSLGDTNEKLFF. As DNA, the CDR3 is TGTGCCAGCAGCTTAGGGGACACAAATGAAAAACTGTTTTTT. The gene calls are TRBV7-8 and TRBJ1-4; a weak D match, TRBD1 (6 bases). From germline, CDR1 is SGHVS and CDR2 FQNEAQ. Trimming pared 1 base from V and 5 bases from J, leaving 8 bases between. The CDR3 sequence is 14 residues long.